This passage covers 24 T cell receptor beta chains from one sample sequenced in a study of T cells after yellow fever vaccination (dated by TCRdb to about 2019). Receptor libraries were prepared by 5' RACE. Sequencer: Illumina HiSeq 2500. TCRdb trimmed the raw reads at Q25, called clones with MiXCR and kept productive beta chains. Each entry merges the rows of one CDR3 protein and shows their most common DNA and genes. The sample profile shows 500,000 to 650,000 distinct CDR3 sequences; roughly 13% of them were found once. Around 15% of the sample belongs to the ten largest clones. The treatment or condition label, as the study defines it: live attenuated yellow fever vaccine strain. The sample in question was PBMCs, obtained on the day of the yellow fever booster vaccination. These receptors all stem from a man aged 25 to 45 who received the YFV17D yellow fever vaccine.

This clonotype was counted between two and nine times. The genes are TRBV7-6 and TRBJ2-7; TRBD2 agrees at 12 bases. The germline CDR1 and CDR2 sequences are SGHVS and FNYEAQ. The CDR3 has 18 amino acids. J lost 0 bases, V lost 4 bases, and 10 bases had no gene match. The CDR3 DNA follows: TGTGCCAGCAGCTCGACCTGGACTAGCGGGGTTAGCTCCTACGAGCAGTACTTC. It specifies CASSSTWTSGVSSYEQYF.

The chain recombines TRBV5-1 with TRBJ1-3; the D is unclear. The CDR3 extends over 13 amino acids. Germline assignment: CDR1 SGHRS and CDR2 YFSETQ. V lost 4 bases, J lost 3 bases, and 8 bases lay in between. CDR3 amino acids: CASSADNGNTIYF. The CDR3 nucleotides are TGCGCCAGCAGCGCGGATAATGGAAACACCATATATTTT.

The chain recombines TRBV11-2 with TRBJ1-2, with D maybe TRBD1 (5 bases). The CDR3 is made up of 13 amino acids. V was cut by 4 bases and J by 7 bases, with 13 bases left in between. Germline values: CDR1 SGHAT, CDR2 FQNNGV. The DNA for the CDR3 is TGTGCCAGCAGCTCTTCGGGGACCTTTGGCTACACCTTC. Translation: CASSSSGTFGYTF.

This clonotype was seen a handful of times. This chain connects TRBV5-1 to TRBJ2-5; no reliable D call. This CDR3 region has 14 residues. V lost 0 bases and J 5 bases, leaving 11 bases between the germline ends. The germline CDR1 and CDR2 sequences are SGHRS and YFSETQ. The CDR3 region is CASSLEGRTETQYF. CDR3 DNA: TGCGCCAGCAGCTTGGAGGGCAGAACGGAGACCCAGTACTTC.

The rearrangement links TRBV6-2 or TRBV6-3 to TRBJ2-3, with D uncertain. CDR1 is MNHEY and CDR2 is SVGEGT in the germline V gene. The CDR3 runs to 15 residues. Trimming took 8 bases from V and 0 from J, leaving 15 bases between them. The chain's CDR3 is CASFDTLTSTDTQYF. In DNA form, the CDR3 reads TGTGCCAGCTTCGATACGTTAACTAGCACAGATACGCAGTATTTT.

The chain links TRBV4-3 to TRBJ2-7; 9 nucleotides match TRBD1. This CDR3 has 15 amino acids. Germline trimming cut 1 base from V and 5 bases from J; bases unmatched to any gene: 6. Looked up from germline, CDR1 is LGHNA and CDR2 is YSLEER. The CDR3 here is CASSQVGTGSDEQYF. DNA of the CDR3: TGCGCCAGCAGCCAAGTCGGGACAGGGAGCGACGAGCAGTACTTC.

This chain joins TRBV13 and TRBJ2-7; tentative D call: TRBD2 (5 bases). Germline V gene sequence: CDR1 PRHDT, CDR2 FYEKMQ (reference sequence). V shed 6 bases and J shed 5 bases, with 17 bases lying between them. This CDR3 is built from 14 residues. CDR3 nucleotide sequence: TGTGCCAGCAGGCTAGCAGATCCGAGGGACGAGCAGTACTTC. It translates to CASRLADPRDEQYF.

DNA for the CDR3: TGTGCCAGCAGCTCCCTTCGGGGGGGAGTCAGGTACGAGCAGTACTTC. As protein: CASSSLRGGVRYEQYF. The J gene is TRBJ2-7, the V gene TRBV7-8; 8 bases align to TRBD2. Germline-derived CDR1 and CDR2 are SGHVS and FQNEAQ. The length of the CDR3 is 16 residues. J was trimmed by 4 bases and V by 4 bases; bases with no gene match: 12.

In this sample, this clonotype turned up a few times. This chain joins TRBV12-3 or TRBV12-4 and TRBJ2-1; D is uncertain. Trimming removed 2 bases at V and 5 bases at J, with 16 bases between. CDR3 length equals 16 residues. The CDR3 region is CASSLSANPPHNEQFF. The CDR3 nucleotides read TGTGCCAGCAGTTTATCGGCCAACCCCCCCCACAATGAGCAGTTCTTC.

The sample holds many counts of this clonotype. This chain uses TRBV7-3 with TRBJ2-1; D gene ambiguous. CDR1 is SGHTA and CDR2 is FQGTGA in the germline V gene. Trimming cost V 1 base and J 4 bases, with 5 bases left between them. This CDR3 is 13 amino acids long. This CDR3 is CASSLIHYNEQFF. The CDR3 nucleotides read TGTGCCAGCAGCTTAATACATTACAATGAGCAGTTCTTC.

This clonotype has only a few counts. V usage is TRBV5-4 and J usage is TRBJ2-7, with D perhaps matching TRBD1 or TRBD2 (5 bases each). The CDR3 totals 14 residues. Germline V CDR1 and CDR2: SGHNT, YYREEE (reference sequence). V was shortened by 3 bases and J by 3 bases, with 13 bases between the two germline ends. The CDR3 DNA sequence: TGTGCCAGCAGCTCGGAGGCGACAGTCTACGAGCAGTACTTC. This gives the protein CASSSEATVYEQYF.

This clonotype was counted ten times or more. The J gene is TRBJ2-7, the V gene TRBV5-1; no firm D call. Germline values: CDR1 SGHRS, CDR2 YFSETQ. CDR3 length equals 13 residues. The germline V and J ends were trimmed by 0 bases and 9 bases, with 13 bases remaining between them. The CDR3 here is CASSLGLGTGQYF. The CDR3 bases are TGCGCCAGCAGCTTGGGCCTGGGAACGGGGCAGTACTTC.

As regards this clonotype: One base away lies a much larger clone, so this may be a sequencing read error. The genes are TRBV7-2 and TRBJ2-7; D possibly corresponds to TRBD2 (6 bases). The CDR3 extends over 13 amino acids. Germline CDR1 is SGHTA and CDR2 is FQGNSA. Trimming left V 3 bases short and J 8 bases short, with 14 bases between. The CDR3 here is CASSFREAYKQYF. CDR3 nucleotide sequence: TGTGCCAGCAGCTTCAGGGAGGCATACAAGCAGTACTTC.

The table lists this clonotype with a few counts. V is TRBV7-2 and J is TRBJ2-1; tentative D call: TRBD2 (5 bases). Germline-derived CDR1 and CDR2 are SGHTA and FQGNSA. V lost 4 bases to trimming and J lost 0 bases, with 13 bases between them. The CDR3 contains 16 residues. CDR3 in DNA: TGTGCCAGCAGCTCAAGAGGACTCAGCTCCTACAATGAGCAGTTCTTC. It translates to CASSSRGLSSYNEQFF. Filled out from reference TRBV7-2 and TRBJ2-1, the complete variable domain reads GAGVSQSPSNKVTEKGKDVELRCDPISGHTALYWYRQSLGQGLEFLIYFQGNSAPDKSGLPSDRFSAERTGGSVSTLTIQRTQQEDSAVYLCASSSRGLSSYNEQFFGPGTRLTVL.

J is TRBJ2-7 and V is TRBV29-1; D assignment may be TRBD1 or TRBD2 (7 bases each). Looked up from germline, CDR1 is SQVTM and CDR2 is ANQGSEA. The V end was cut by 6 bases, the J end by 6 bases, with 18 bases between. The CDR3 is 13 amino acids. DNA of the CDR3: TGCAGCGTATCATGGGACAGCGGGGCCGAGCAGTACTTC. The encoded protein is CSVSWDSGAEQYF.

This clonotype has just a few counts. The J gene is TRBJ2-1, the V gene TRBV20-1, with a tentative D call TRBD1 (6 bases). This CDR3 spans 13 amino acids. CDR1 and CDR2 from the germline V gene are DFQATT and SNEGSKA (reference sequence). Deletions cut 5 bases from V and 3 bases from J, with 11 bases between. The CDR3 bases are TGCAGTGCTTGGGACAATCACTACAATGAGCAGTTCTTC. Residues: CSAWDNHYNEQFF.

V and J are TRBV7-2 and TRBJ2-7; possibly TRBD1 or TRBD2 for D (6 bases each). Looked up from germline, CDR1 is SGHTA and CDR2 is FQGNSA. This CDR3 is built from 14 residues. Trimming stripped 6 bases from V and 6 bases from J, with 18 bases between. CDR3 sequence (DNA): TGTGCCAGCAGTCCGCTGGGCGGGACATCCGAGCAGTACTTC. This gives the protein CASSPLGGTSEQYF.

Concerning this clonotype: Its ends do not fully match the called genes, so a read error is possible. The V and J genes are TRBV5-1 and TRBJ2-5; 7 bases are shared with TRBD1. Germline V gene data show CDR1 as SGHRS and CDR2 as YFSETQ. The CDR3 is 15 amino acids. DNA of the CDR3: TGCGCCAACAGCCCCGGGACAGCATACCAAGAGACCCAGTACTTC. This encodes CANSPGTAYQETQYF.

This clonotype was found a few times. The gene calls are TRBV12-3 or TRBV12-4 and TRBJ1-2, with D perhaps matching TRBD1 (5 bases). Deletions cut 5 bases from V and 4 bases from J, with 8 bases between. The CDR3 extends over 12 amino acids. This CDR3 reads CASSQGTYGYTF. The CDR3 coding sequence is TGTGCCAGCAGTCAAGGGACCTATGGCTACACCTTC.

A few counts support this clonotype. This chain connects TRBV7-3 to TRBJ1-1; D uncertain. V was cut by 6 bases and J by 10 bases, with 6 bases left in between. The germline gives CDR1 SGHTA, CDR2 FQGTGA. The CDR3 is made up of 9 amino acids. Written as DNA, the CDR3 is TGTGCCAGCAGGGAGGGAGCTTTCTTT. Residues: CASREGAFF.

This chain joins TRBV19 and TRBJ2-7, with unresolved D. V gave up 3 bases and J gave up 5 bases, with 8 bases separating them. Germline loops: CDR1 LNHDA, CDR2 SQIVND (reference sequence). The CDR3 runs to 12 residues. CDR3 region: CASSMIGNEQYF. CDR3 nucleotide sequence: TGTGCCAGTAGTATGATAGGGAACGAGCAGTACTTC.

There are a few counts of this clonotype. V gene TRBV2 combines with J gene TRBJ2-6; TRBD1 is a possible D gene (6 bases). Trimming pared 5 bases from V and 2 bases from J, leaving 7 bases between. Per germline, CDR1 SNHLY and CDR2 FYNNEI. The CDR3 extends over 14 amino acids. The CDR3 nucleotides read TGTGCCAGCAGTAAGGGGGCTGGGGCCAACGTCCTGACTTTC. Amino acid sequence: CASSKGAGANVLTF. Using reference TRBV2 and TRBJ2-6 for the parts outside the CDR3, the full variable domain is EPEVTQTPSHQVTQMGQEVILRCVPISNHLYFYWYRQILGQKVEFLVSFYNNEISEKSEIFDDQFSVERPDGSNFTLKIRSTKLEDSAMYFCASSKGAGANVLTFGAGSRLTVL.

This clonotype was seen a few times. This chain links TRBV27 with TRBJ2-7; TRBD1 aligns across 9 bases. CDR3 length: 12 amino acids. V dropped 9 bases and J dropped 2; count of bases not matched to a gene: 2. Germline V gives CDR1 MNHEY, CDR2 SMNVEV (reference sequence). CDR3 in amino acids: CASRTGAYEQYF. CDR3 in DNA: TGTGCCAGTAGGACAGGGGCCTACGAGCAGTACTTC.

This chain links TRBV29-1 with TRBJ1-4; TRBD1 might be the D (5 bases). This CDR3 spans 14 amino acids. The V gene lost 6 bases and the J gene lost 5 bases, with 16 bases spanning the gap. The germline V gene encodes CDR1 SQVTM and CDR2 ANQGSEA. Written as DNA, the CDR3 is TGCAGCGTAGCCCCGGGACGGATGAATGAAAAACTGTTTTTT. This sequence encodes CSVAPGRMNEKLFF. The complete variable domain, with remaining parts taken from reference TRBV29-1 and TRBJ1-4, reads SAVISQKPSRDICQRGTSLTIQCQVDSQVTMMFWYRQQPGQSLTLIATANQGSEATYESGFVIDKFPISRPNLTFSTLTVSNMSPEDSSIYLCSVAPGRMNEKLFFGSGTQLSVL.